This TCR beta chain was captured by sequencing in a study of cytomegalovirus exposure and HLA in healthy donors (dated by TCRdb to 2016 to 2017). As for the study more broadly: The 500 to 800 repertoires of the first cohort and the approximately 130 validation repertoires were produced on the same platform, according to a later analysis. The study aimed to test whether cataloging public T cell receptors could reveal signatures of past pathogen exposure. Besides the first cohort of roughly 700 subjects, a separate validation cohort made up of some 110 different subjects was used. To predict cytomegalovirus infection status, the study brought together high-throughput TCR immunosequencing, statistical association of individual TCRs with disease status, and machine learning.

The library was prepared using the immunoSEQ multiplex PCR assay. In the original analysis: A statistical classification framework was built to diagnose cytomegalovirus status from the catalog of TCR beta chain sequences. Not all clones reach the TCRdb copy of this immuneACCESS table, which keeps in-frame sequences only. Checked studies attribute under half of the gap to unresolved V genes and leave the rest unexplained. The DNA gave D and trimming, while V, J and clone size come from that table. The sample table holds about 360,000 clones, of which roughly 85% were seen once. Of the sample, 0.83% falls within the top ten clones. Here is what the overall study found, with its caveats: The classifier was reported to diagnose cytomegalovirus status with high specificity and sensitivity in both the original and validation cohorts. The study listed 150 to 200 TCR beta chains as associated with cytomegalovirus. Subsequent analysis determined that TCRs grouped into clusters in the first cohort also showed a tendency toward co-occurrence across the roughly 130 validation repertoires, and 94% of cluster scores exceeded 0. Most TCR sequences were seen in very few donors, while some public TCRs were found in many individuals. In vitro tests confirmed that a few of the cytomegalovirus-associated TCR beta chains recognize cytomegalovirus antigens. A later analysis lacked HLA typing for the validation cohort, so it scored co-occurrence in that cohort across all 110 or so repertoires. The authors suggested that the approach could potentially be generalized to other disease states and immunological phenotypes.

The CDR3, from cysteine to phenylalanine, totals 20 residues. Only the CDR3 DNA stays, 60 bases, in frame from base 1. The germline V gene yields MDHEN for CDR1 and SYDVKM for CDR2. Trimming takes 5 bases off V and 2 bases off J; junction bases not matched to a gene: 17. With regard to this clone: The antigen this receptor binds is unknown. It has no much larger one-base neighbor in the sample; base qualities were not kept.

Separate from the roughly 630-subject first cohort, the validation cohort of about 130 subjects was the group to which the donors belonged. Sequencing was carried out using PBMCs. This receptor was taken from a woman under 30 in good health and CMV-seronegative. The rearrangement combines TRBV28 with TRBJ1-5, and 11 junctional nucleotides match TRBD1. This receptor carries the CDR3 CASSPLKPGQGVLGNQPQHF. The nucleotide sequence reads TGTGCCAGCAGTCCCCTAAAACCGGGACAGGGGGTTCTGGGCAATCAGCCCCAGCATTTT.